Sequencing of this TCR beta chain was carried out in a study of cytomegalovirus exposure and HLA in healthy donors. The PCR had 60 Vbeta and 13 Jbeta primers. Some clones are missing from TCRdb's copy, which holds only in-frame ones; the method was immunoSEQ multiplex PCR. Among 130,000 or so clones listed, more than 75% were seen once. Deletions cut 6 bases from V and 4 bases from J, with 18 bases between. The V gene's germline CDR1 is LNHDA and CDR2 SQIVND (reference sequence). The CDR3 is 16 residues long. This clone has a handful of counts. The sequencing sample was made of PBMCs. This clonotype was sampled from a young man in good health and CMV-seropositive. The rearrangement uses TRBV19 and TRBJ2-2, with D tentatively TRBD1 (5 bases). This CDR3 reads CASSTWGLDPTGELFF. CDR3 bases: TGTGCCAGTAGCACTTGGGGCCTGGACCCCACCGGGGAGCTGTTTTTT.